A single sample gave rise to the 17 T cell receptor beta chains below, sequenced in a study of T-cell memory formation after mild COVID-19. One entry per CDR3 protein, called by TCRdb with MiXCR from the 5' RACE reads. The sample lists 350,000 or so distinct CDR3 sequences; 21% were seen once. Sequenced material: PBMCs or a T cell subset sorted from them (not recorded which). The receptors originated from an adult woman who had mild COVID-19 (a few samples of this study predate the infection). Cell type and time point are not known.

In its sample, this clonotype was seen a few times. V gene TRBV3-1 combines with J gene TRBJ2-7; D gene uncertain. Germline V gives CDR1 LGHDT, CDR2 YNNKEL (reference sequence). Trimming took 0 bases from V and 2 from J, leaving 11 bases between them. The CDR3 covers 15 residues. This CDR3 reads CASSQDSPGTYEQYF. CDR3 DNA: TGTGCCAGCAGCCAAGATTCCCCAGGAACCTACGAGCAGTACTTC.

This clonotype turned up a few times. V usage is TRBV7-9 and J usage is TRBJ2-3, with 12 bases that match TRBD2. CDR1 is SEHNR, CDR2 FQNEAQ, per germline (reference sequence). The CDR3 extends over 15 amino acids. Trimming removed 5 bases from V and 5 bases from J; junction bases left unmatched: 5. CDR3 amino acids: CASSARLAGVDTQYF. The CDR3 nucleotides read TGTGCCAGCAGCGCCCGACTAGCGGGAGTAGATACGCAGTATTTT.

This chain links TRBV9 with TRBJ2-2, with 9 bases identical to TRBD1. With 3 bases clipped from V and 1 base from J, the junction kept 4 bases outside the gene matches. The CDR3 extends over 16 amino acids. Germline lookup yields CDR1 SGDLS and CDR2 YYNGEE. In DNA, the CDR3 is TGTGCCAGCAGCGGCCGACAGGGGGAGAACACCGGGGAGCTGTTTTTT. Translating it yields CASSGRQGENTGELFF.

The CDR3 loop is CASSLRLVTDTQYF. The DNA of the CDR3 is TGTGCCAGCAGCTTGCGGTTAGTCACAGATACGCAGTATTTT. The V and J genes are TRBV5-5 and TRBJ2-3, with no clear D. Germline CDR1 and CDR2: SGHKS and YYEKEE (reference sequence). V lost 1 base, J lost 2 bases, and 8 bases lay in between. The CDR3 runs to 14 residues.

A few counts support this clonotype. V and J are TRBV30 and TRBJ1-1; D is unresolved. Germline CDR1 is GTSNPN and CDR2 is SVGIG (reference sequence). The CDR3 consists of 13 residues. Trimming took off 0 bases at V and 0 bases at J, with 5 bases between the two ends. The DNA for the CDR3 is TGTGCCTGGAGTGTCTGGCTGAACACTGAAGCTTTCTTT. Translating gives CAWSVWLNTEAFF.

This sequence joins TRBV29-1 and TRBJ1-1; 10 nucleotides line up with TRBD1. V shed 4 bases, J shed 7 bases, and the junction held 3 bases outside the gene matches. In germline, CDR1 is SQVTM, CDR2 ANQGSEA. This CDR3 comprises 12 residues. The CDR3 reads CSVGTGGYEAFF. Here the CDR3 DNA reads TGCAGCGTTGGGACAGGGGGTTATGAAGCTTTCTTT.

The chain couples TRBV4-2 to TRBJ2-7; D is unclear. V was trimmed by 5 bases and J by 4 bases, leaving 9 bases between them. The CDR3 totals 12 residues. Germline assignment: CDR1 LGHNA and CDR2 YNFKEQ. This chain's CDR3 is CASSGLDYEQYF. Written as DNA, the CDR3 is TGTGCCAGCAGCGGGCTGGATTACGAGCAGTACTTC.

The J gene is TRBJ2-3, the V gene TRBV5-1, with TRBD2 as a possible D gene (5 bases). Trimming removed 0 bases from V and 2 bases from J, with 13 bases in between. The germline CDR1 and CDR2 sequences are SGHRS and YFSETQ. CDR3 size: 16 residues. The CDR3 region has the DNA TGCGCCAGCAGCTTGGGGCAAAGGAGGAACACAGATACGCAGTATTTT. Protein: CASSLGQRRNTDTQYF.

This clonotype was seen a few times. The genes are TRBV11-3 and TRBJ2-1; D gene unclear. This CDR3 has 13 residues. V was trimmed by 0 bases and J by 7 bases, leaving 7 bases between them. Germline V CDR1 and CDR2: SGHNT, YENEEA. In DNA, the CDR3 is TGTGCCAGCAGCTTAGAAGGGCAGAATGAGCAGTTCTTC. It is translated as CASSLEGQNEQFF.

The V and J genes are TRBV7-8 and TRBJ2-7; no firm D call. The CDR3 contains 13 residues. The germline V gene has CDR1 SGHVS and CDR2 FQNEAQ. V shed 4 bases and J shed 6 bases, with 13 bases lying between them. The CDR3 DNA is TGTGCCAGCAGCTCAACAAGAGGTGGCGAGCAGTACTTC. It specifies CASSSTRGGEQYF.

This clonotype has a count of ten or more. The V call is TRBV27, the J call TRBJ2-1; 12 bases match TRBD2. CDR1 is MNHEY and CDR2 is SMNVEV in the germline V gene (reference sequence). This CDR3 is built from 16 residues. The junction had 4 bases not matched to a gene; V was cut back by 3 bases and J by 4 bases. The CDR3 reads CASSFLLAGGYNEQFF. The CDR3 nucleotides are TGTGCCAGCAGTTTCCTACTAGCGGGAGGTTACAATGAGCAGTTCTTC.

In its sample, this clonotype was seen a few times. V gene TRBV6-6 combines with J gene TRBJ2-3; the D gene is possibly TRBD1 (5 bases). The CDR3 runs to 14 residues. CDR1 and CDR2 from the germline V gene are MNHNY and SVGAGI (reference sequence). With 6 bases removed from V and 0 bases from J, the gap between germline ends came to 10 bases. The CDR3 region has the DNA TGTGCCAGCAGAAGCCAGGGAAGCACAGATACGCAGTATTTT. Translation gives CASRSQGSTDTQYF.

This clonotype was counted many times. The chain carries TRBV6-2 or TRBV6-3 and TRBJ1-1; 7 bases line up with TRBD1. The CDR3 totals 14 residues. Germline V gives CDR1 MNHEY, CDR2 SVGEGT. The V and J ends lost 6 bases and 12 bases, in that order; junction bases with no gene match: 16. CDR3 bases: TGTGCCAGCAGCCCCGCGGCCAGGCAGGGGGTACCTTTCTTT. This encodes CASSPAARQGVPFF.

The CDR3 bases are TGCGCCAGCAGCCAAGATCCTCCCGTACTAGCCGGGTCGGACAATGAGCAGTTCTTC. This codes for CASSQDPPVLAGSDNEQFF. This chain uses TRBV4-3 with TRBJ2-1; D perhaps matches TRBD2 (6 bases). CDR3 size: 19 residues. Trimming removed 0 bases from V and 5 bases from J, with 23 bases in between. Germline V gene sequence: CDR1 LGHNA, CDR2 YSLEER.

The chain couples TRBV12-3 or TRBV12-4 to TRBJ2-1, with 15 positions matching TRBD2. The CDR3 totals 17 residues. V lost 1 base to trimming and J lost 10 bases; unmatched junction nucleotides: 8. This CDR3 reads CASSLGTSGRAGIEQFF. The CDR3 DNA follows: TGTGCCAGCAGTTTAGGGACTAGCGGGAGGGCCGGGATCGAGCAGTTCTTC.

Only one count was recorded for this clonotype. This chain links TRBV20-1 with TRBJ1-2; D uncertain. The CDR3 covers 14 residues. Germline values: CDR1 DFQATT, CDR2 SNEGSKA (reference sequence). V lost 0 bases to trimming and J lost 4 bases, with 12 bases between them. This chain's CDR3 is CSAREGTSLYGYTF. Here the CDR3 DNA reads TGCAGTGCTAGAGAGGGAACATCTCTCTATGGCTACACCTTC.

V and J are TRBV4-1 and TRBJ1-2; D uncertain. This CDR3 is 13 amino acids long. V gave up 4 bases and J gave up 5 bases, with 11 bases separating them. Germline CDR1 reads MGHRA; CDR2 reads YSYEKL. CDR3 region: CASSPPDGYGYTF. The DNA for the CDR3 is TGCGCCAGCAGCCCTCCGGACGGATATGGCTACACCTTC.